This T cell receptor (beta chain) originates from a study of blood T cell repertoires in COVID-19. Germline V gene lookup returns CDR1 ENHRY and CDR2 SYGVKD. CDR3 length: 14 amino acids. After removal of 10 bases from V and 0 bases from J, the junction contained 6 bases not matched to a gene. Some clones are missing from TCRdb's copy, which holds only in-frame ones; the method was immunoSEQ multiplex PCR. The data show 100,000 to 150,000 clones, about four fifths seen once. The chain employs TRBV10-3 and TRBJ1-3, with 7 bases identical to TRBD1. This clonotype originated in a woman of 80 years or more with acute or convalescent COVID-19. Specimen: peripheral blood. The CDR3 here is CATNRGSSGNTIYF. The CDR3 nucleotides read TGTGCCACAAACAGGGGTTCCTCTGGAAACACCATATATTTT.